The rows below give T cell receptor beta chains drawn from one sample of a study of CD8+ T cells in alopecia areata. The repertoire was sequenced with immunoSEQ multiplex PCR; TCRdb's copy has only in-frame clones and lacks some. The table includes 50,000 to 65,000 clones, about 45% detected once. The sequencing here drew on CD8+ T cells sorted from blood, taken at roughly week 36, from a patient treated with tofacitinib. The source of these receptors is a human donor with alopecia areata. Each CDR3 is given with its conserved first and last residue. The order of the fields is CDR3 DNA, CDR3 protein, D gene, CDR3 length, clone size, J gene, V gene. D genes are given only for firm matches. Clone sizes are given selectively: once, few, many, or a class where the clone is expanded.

CDR3 DNA: TGTGCCAGCAGCGCCCAGGGGACCGGGGAGCTGTTTTTT
CDR3 protein: CASSAQGTGELFF
D gene: NA
CDR3 length: 13
clone size: NA
J gene: TRBJ2-2
V gene: TRBV9

CDR3 DNA: TGTGCCAGCAGCCTAGGGACTCGTGACGGAGAAGAGACCCAGTACTTC
CDR3 protein: CASSLGTRDGEETQYF
D gene: NA
CDR3 length: 16
clone size: once
J gene: TRBJ2-5
V gene: TRBV7-9

CDR3 DNA: TGCAGCGTTGAAGATCCTGGGACAGGAAGGGAAAAACTGTTTTTT
CDR3 protein: CSVEDPGTGREKLFF
D gene: TRBD1
CDR3 length: 15
clone size: few
J gene: TRBJ1-4
V gene: TRBV29-1

CDR3 DNA: TGTGCCAGCAGCCCCGGGGGGCGGGGGGCCGACGAGCAGTACTTC
CDR3 protein: CASSPGGRGADEQYF
D gene: TRBD2
CDR3 length: 15
clone size: NA
J gene: TRBJ2-7
V gene: TRBV11-2

CDR3 DNA: TGTGCCAGCAGCTTAGGTCTCACCCAACGTGGCTACACCTTC
CDR3 protein: CASSLGLTQRGYTF
D gene: NA
CDR3 length: 14
clone size: NA
J gene: TRBJ1-2
V gene: TRBV7-9

CDR3 DNA: TGTGCCAGTAGTCCCTCGCCCTACGAGCAGTACTTC
CDR3 protein: CASSPSPYEQYF
D gene: NA
CDR3 length: 12
clone size: many
J gene: TRBJ2-7
V gene: TRBV19

CDR3 DNA: TGTGCCATCACTCCAGAAGGAGCTGAGCAGTTCTTC
CDR3 protein: CAITPEGAEQFF
D gene: NA
CDR3 length: 12
clone size: few
J gene: TRBJ2-1
V gene: TRBV10-3

CDR3 DNA: TGTGCCAGTAGTTTCGGGAGGGCCATAGATACGCAGTATTTT
CDR3 protein: CASSFGRAIDTQYF
D gene: TRBD2
CDR3 length: 14
clone size: NA
J gene: TRBJ2-3
V gene: TRBV19

CDR3 DNA: TGTGCCAGCAGCTTAGGGGGACAGGGCTACGAGCAGTACTTC
CDR3 protein: CASSLGGQGYEQYF
D gene: TRBD1
CDR3 length: 14
clone size: NA
J gene: TRBJ2-7
V gene: TRBV7-8

CDR3 DNA: TGTGCCAGCAGTTACTCGCATTCTGGAGAGCAGTACTTC
CDR3 protein: CASSYSHSGEQYF
D gene: NA
CDR3 length: 13
clone size: NA
J gene: TRBJ2-7
V gene: TRBV6-6

CDR3 DNA: TGTGCCAGCAGCTCGCGGACTAGCGGGGGTCCCTACGAGCAGTACTTC
CDR3 protein: CASSSRTSGGPYEQYF
D gene: TRBD2
CDR3 length: 16
clone size: NA
J gene: TRBJ2-7
V gene: TRBV7-2

CDR3 DNA: TGTGCCAGCAGTCCTATCCGGGACAGGGGGACAGATACGCAGTATTTT
CDR3 protein: CASSPIRDRGTDTQYF
D gene: TRBD1
CDR3 length: 16
clone size: NA
J gene: TRBJ2-3
V gene: TRBV4-2

CDR3 DNA: TGCGCCAGCAGCCCTAGAATTGACAGTGGCGGCTATGGCTACACCTTC
CDR3 protein: CASSPRIDSGGYGYTF
D gene: NA
CDR3 length: 16
clone size: NA
J gene: TRBJ1-2
V gene: TRBV4-1

CDR3 DNA: TGTGCCACAGCAGGTTCCGGGACAGACGCCTACGAGCAGTACTTC
CDR3 protein: CATAGSGTDAYEQYF
D gene: TRBD1
CDR3 length: 15
clone size: NA
J gene: TRBJ2-7
V gene: TRBV10-3

CDR3 DNA: TGTGCCAGCAGTGGGCCGGGACACCACTTC
CDR3 protein: CASSGPGHHF
D gene: NA
CDR3 length: 10
clone size: NA
J gene: TRBJ2-7
V gene: TRBV2

CDR3 DNA: TGTGCCAGCAGCCGTATGGGTCAGCCCCAGCATTTT
CDR3 protein: CASSRMGQPQHF
D gene: NA
CDR3 length: 12
clone size: NA
J gene: TRBJ1-5
V gene: TRBV5-6

CDR3 DNA: TGTGCCAGCAAAGAAGAGACCCAGTACTTC
CDR3 protein: CASKEETQYF
D gene: NA
CDR3 length: 10
clone size: NA
J gene: TRBJ2-5
V gene: TRBV25-1

CDR3 DNA: TGCGCCAGCAGCCAAGGGGGAGTAGCCCGGGAGACCCAGTACTTC
CDR3 protein: CASSQGGVARETQYF
D gene: NA
CDR3 length: 15
clone size: NA
J gene: TRBJ2-5
V gene: TRBV4-1